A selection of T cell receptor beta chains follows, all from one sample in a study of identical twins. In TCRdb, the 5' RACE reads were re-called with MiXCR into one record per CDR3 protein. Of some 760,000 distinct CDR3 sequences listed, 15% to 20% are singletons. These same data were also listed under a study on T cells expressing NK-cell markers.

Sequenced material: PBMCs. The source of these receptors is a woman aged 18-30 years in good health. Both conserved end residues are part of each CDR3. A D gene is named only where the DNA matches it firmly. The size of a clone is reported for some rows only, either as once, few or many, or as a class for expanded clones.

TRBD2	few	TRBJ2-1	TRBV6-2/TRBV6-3	TGTGCCAGCAGTCACCCGGGACTAGCGGGAGGCGATGAGCAGTTCTTC	CASSHPGLAGGDEQFF
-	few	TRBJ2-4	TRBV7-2	TGTGCCAGCAGCTTATCCTCCCCGGTAGACATTCAGTACTTC	CASSLSSPVDIQYF
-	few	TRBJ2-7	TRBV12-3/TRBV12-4	TGTGCCAGCAGCCAACGGTGGTACTACGAGCAGTACTTC	CASSQRWYYEQYF
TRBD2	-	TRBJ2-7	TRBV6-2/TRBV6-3	TGTGCCAGCAGTTACGGCGGGAGGGCTTACGAGCAGTACTTC	CASSYGGRAYEQYF
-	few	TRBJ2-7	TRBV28	TGTGCCAGCAGTTCCTCCATGACAGCCTACGAGCAGTACTTC	CASSSSMTAYEQYF
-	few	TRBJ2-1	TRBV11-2	TGTGCCAGCAGCTCAACCCCGGGGATCAACTCCTACAATGAGCAGTTCTTC	CASSSTPGINSYNEQFF
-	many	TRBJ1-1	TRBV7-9	TGTGCCAGCAGCTTAGCGGTGTTGGGGGATGAAGCTTTCTTT	CASSLAVLGDEAFF
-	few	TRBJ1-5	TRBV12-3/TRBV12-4	TGTGCCAGCAGCTCATACGAATACGACGGCTATAGCAATCAGCCCCAGCATTTT	CASSSYEYDGYSNQPQHF
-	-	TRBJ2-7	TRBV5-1	TGCGCCAGCAGCTTGTCCGGGAGCTTCTACGAGCAGTACTTC	CASSLSGSFYEQYF
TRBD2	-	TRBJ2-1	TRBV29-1	TGCAGCGTTGAAGATTTTGCGGGAGGGGGCAATGAGCAGTTCTTC	CSVEDFAGGGNEQFF
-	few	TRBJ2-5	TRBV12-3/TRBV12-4	TGTGCCAGCAGGCGGACGTTTTTGAAGACCCAGTACTTC	CASRRTFLKTQYF
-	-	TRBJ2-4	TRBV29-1	TGCAGCGTTCGCTTAACGGGGAACATTCAGTACTTC	CSVRLTGNIQYF
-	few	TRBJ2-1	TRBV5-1	TGCGCCAGCAGCTCCGCCCCAGGAGGGAGAAGTTACAATGAGCAGTTCTTC	CASSSAPGGRSYNEQFF
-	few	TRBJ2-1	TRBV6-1	TGTGCCGGGTCAACCGGGACTCCCTACAATGAGCAGTTCTTC	CAGSTGTPYNEQFF
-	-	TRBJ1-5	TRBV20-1	TGCAGTGCTATTCCTCGCCGGGGGCTGGATCAGCCCCAGCATTTT	CSAIPRRGLDQPQHF
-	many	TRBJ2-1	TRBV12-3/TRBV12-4	TGTGCCAGCAGGACGACCTACAATGAGCAGTTCTTC	CASRTTYNEQFF
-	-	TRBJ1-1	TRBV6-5	TGTGCCAGCAGTTATATAGGCAGGGACACTGAAGCTTTCTTT	CASSYIGRDTEAFF
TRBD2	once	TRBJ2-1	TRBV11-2	TGTGCCAGCAGCCCTCGGACTAGCCCGTACAATGAGCAGTTCTTC	CASSPRTSPYNEQFF
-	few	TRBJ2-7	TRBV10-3	TGTGCCATCAGCCCGACAGGCCAAGCGGTCGAGCAGTACTTC	CAISPTGQAVEQYF
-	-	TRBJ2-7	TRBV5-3	TGTGCCAGTAAACAGGTCCCAAGTTCTAAAATTACCTACGAGCAGTACTTC	CASKQVPSSKITYEQYF
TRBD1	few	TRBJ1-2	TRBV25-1	TGTGCCAGCAGTGACGACAGGGAATATGGCTACACCTTC	CASSDDREYGYTF
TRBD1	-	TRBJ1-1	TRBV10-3	TGTGCCATCAGTGGCGGCCAGGGGGGCGGGAGCACTGAAGCTTTCTTT	CAISGGQGGGSTEAFF
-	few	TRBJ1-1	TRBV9	TGTGCCAGCAGCGTAGAAGTGTACACTGAAGCTTTCTTT	CASSVEVYTEAFF
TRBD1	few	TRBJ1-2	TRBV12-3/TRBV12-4	TGTGCCAGCAGTTACCTACCCGACAGGGTGCGGGGCTACACCTTC	CASSYLPDRVRGYTF
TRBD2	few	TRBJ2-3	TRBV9	TGTGCCAGCAGCGTTAGCGGGGGGTTGGGAGATACGCAGTATTTT	CASSVSGGLGDTQYF
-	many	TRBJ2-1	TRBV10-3	TGTGCCATCGGGCAGGTTGAGCAGTTCTTC	CAIGQVEQFF
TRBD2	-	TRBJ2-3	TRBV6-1	TGTGCCAGCAGTCCCGGGCTAGCGGGGGCCCAACACACAGATACGCAGTATTTT	CASSPGLAGAQHTDTQYF
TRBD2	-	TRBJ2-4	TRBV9	TGTGCCAGCAGCGTCGGGAGGCTGAACTTC	CASSVGRLNF
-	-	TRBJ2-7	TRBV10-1	TGCGCCAGCAGTGAACGGATTACCTACGAGCAGTACTTC	CASSERITYEQYF
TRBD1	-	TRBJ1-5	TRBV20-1	TGCAGTGCTAGAGATGGTACAGGGGGGAGGCCCCAGCATTTT	CSARDGTGGRPQHF
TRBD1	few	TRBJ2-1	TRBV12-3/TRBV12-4	TGTGCCAGCAGGGCGACAGGGAGCTCCTACAATGAGCAGTTCTTC	CASRATGSSYNEQFF
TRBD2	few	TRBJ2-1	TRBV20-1	TGCAGTGCGGAAGCCGGGACTAGCATCAGCAATGAGCAGTTCTTC	CSAEAGTSISNEQFF
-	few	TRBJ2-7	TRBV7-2	TGTGCCAGCAGCTTAGTCGTCACCAGCGAGCAGTACTTC	CASSLVVTSEQYF
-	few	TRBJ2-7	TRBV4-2	TGTGCCAGCAGCCAAGATGCAGCGTTCGAGCAGTACTTC	CASSQDAAFEQYF